This TCR beta chain is from a study of blood T cells in healthy people across ages. Per germline, CDR1 DFQATT and CDR2 SNEGSKA (reference sequence). V lost 6 bases to trimming and J lost 4 bases, with 17 bases between them. CDR3 length: 14 amino acids. For the second PCR, which ran for roughly 7 to 11 cycles, a sample-barcoded 5' primer and a J-beta primer mix were used. TCRdb independently ran MiXCR on the 5' RACE reads; one entry per CDR3 protein. The sample shows 800,000 to 950,000 distinct CDR3 sequences, 25% to 35% of them seen only once. The sample holds many counts of this clonotype. Its specificity is unknown. Study-wide results and caveats: Any changes in expanded clonotypes were possibly confounded, as donor CMV status remained unknown.

This same sample was also taken into another study, of T cells of mothers and their children. That work contributes: Healthy Caucasian mothers, three in number, and their six children were the donors.

The rearrangement joins TRBV20-1 to TRBJ2-3; a weak D match, TRBD1 (5 bases). The TCR sequence derives from a woman in her 40s in good health. The sample comprised blood. This CDR3 reads CSANTGIVPDTQYF. The DNA of the CDR3 is TGCAGTGCCAATACAGGCATAGTCCCAGATACGCAGTATTTT.